This TCR beta chain was retrieved from a study of cytomegalovirus exposure and HLA in healthy donors. Notes on the study in general: For most TCR beta V segments, an earlier analysis put the productive rate at about 87% or about 30% of the time.

For this clone: Its antigen is unknown.

V lost 0 bases and J lost 5; bases outside the gene matches: 8. The CDR3 spans 16 residues. CDR1 and CDR2 (germline): LNHNV, YYDKDF (reference sequence). Both 60 Vbeta primers and 13 Jbeta primers went into the PCR. The data were produced by immunoSEQ multiplex PCR, yet TCRdb's version contains in-frame clones alone and is incomplete. The data hold more than 85,000 clones, with about four fifths observed a single time. The V call is TRBV15, the J call TRBJ2-3; 7 nucleotides align to TRBD1. Specimen: PBMCs. The TCR comes from a female donor in good health and CMV-seropositive. CDR3 DNA: TGTGCCACCAGCAGAGAGGGGACAGTCCTCAGAGATACGCAGTATTTT. Residues: CATSREGTVLRDTQYF.